This T cell receptor (beta chain) was identified during a study of T cells in Graves' hyperthyroidism and ophthalmopathy. Study information: Before treatment of any kind, peripheral blood was taken at initial diagnosis.

Study-wide results and caveats: Within blood appeared most thyroid clonotypes that had expanded above 0.001.

Around 10 ml fresh peripheral blood yielded the PBMCs. There were TCR beta CDR3 regions amplified from RNA transcripts. The HTBI primer set drove a first-round RT-PCR of the TCR CDR3. In TCRdb, the multiplex PCR reads were re-called with MiXCR into one record per CDR3 protein. The sample carries about 210,000 distinct CDR3 sequences, 17% recorded once. This clonotype showed up many times. What it binds is unknown. The CDR3 has 13 residues. The V gene lost 7 bases and the J gene lost 11 bases, with 20 bases spanning the gap. Germline CDR1 MDHEN, CDR2 SYDVKM. The specimen sequenced was blood. This receptor was identified in a man in his fifties with Graves' hyperthyroidism. The chain links TRBV28 to TRBJ1-1, with D possibly TRBD1 on 5 matching bases. In nucleotides, the CDR3 is TGTGCCAGCAAGGCGACAGACCCGGAGTGGGCTTTCTTT. It is translated as CASKATDPEWAFF. The full variable domain, completed using reference TRBV28 and TRBJ1-1, is DVKVTQSSRYLVKRTGEKVFLECVQDMDHENMFWYRQDPGLGLRLIYFSYDVKMKEKGDIPEGYSVSREKKERFSLILESASTNQTSMYLCASKATDPEWAFFGQGTRLTVV.